This TCR beta chain comes out of a study of T cells in women clearing cervical HPV infection. Study summary: With HLA typing for only a few women, HLA confounding remains possible.

Clones were read by immunoSEQ multiplex PCR, and TCRdb kept only the in-frame ones, dropping some. This listing includes roughly 34,000 clones. With regard to this clone: The antigen is unknown. The read finishes 3 residues shy of the CDR3 end, and the germline J gene is used to complete it.

Study-level results: Combining TCR richness with V gene abundances gave roughly 0.88 AUC.

V lost 2 bases, J lost 5 bases, and 18 bases lay in between. CDR3 length equals 15 residues. Germline values: CDR1 DFQATT, CDR2 SNEGSKA (reference sequence). The TCR originated in a woman between 18 and 70 years old with a cervical HPV16 infection that either progressed to CIN3+ or cleared (not recorded which). The chain combines TRBV20-1 with TRBJ2-5; tentatively, D is TRBD2 (6 bases). The sequenced material came from blood buffy coat. The CDR3 DNA, read in part, is TGCAGTGCTAGAAAGGGGCAGGGAGGTTCGGAGACC. Translated, it gives CSARKGQGGSET. The entire CDR3 sequence reads CSARKGQGGSETQYF.